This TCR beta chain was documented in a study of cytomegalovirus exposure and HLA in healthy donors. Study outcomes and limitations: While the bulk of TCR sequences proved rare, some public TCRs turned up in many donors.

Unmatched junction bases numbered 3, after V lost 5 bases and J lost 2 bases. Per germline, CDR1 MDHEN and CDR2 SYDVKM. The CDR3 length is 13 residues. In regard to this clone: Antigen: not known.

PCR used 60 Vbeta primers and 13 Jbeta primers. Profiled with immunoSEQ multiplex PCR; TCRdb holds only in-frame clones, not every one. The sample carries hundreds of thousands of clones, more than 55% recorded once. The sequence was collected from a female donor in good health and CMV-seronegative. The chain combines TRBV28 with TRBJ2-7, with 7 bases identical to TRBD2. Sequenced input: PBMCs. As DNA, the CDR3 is TGTGCCAGCAGTCCTAGCGGACCCTACGAGCAGTACTTC. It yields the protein CASSPSGPYEQYF.